The clone carrying this T cell receptor beta chain showed up just a few times. What it binds is not known. The data belong to a study of T cell repertoires in cytomegalovirus infection. Study details: Public TCR beta signatures were indicative of both CMV infection and a matching HLA type.

TCRdb reanalysed the reads using MiXCR and keeps one entry per CDR3 protein. The table shows over 250,000 distinct CDR3 sequences, with more than 20% occurring only once. In germline, CDR1 is SNHLY, CDR2 FYNNEI. Trimming shortened V by 6 bases and J by 6 bases, and 14 bases separated the two germline ends. The CDR3 runs 14 residues. Findings of the study overall: Summed frequency of public TCR beta families distinguished CMV carriers with the relevant HLA. HLA-C-restricted CMV clonotypes gave the most frequent clonotype in two of eight donors.

V usage is TRBV2 and J usage is TRBJ2-2; D possibly corresponds to TRBD1 (6 bases). This receptor was obtained from a human donor in good health (CMV status not recorded). Some clones in this sample may be carry-over from other donors' samples. The sequencing input was PBMCs. The CDR3 DNA reads as TGTGCCAGCAGGCAGGGGTATTGGGCCGGGGAGCTGTTTTTT. It yields the protein CASRQGYWAGELFF.